The source of this T cell receptor (beta chain) is a study of cytomegalovirus exposure and HLA in healthy donors. The primer mix had 60 Vbeta and 13 Jbeta primers. Produced via immunoSEQ multiplex PCR; TCRdb's table is partial and in-frame only. Of some 130,000 clones listed, about four fifths are singletons. A word on this clone: The antigen is unknown.

General observations from the study: Sequences of the TCR beta chain were said to predict the HLA-A and HLA-B alleles of most subjects accurately.

The CDR3 extends over 14 amino acids. Germline CDR1 and CDR2: LNHDA and SQIVND (reference sequence). V was clipped by 5 bases and J by 0 bases, with 8 bases between them. The chain uses TRBV19 and TRBJ1-3; D uncertain. The TCR originated in a man between 18 and 29 years old in good health and CMV-seronegative. Material for sequencing was PBMCs. The DNA of the CDR3 is TGTGCCAGTAGTCCAACAGTCTCTGGAAACACCATATATTTT. Translation gives CASSPTVSGNTIYF.